This T cell receptor (beta chain) was identified during a study of blood T cell repertoires in COVID-19. Study information: Acute and convalescent COVID-19 samples came from the United States, Italy and Spain. T cells, B-cell-depleted T cells, or PBMCs provided the cDNA or gDNA that served as material.

V gave up 1 base and J gave up 9 bases, with 13 bases separating them. Per the germline V gene, CDR1 is SGHAT and CDR2 is FQNNGV. CDR3 length equals 13 residues. As handled by the study authors: From reference gene primer amplification, estimates of nucleated cell counts were derived. Data came from immunoSEQ multiplex PCR; TCRdb stores just in-frame clones and leaves some out. V, J and clone size are taken as reported in that table, and D and trimming were inferred from the DNA itself. This sample has about 150,000 clones, with 70% to 90% found just once. This chain uses TRBV11-2 with TRBJ2-7, with a tentative D call TRBD2 (6 bases). This receptor was obtained from a man between 65 and 79 years old with acute or convalescent COVID-19. Input material: peripheral blood. In DNA form, the CDR3 reads TGTGCCAGCAGCTTAGCGGGAGAAGGTTCGCAGTACTTC. This encodes CASSLAGEGSQYF.